Listed here are 32 T cell receptor beta chains from one sample, sequenced in a study of T cells after yellow fever vaccination. One entry per CDR3 protein, called by TCRdb with MiXCR from the 5' RACE reads. Of over 130,000 distinct CDR3 sequences detected, 7.7% appear once; the ten largest clones hold roughly 0.76%. The sample here was CD4+ T cells sorted from PBMCs, taken 5 days after the yellow fever booster vaccination. Receptors originate from a man younger than 45 who received the YFV17D yellow fever vaccine.

Remarks on this clonotype: With a much larger clone just one base away, this may be a read error. CDR3 residues: CARSLDVHGELFF. The CDR3 nucleotides are TGCGCCAGAAGCTTGGACGTCCACGGGGAGCTGTTTTTT. The chain uses TRBV5-1 and TRBJ2-2; D gene uncertain. The germline CDR1 and CDR2 sequences are SGHRS and YFSETQ. The CDR3 covers 13 residues. Looking up the rest from reference TRBV5-1 and TRBJ2-2 gives the full variable domain: KAGVTQTPRYLIKTRGQQVTLSCSPISGHRSVSWYQQTPGQGLQFLFEYFSETQRNKGNFPGRFSGRQFSNSRSEMNVSTLELGDSALYLCARSLDVHGELFFGEGSRLTVL.

Ten or more counts support this clonotype. The rearrangement links TRBV20-1 to TRBJ2-7; 10 nucleotides match TRBD1. The CDR3 runs to 15 residues. Looked up from germline, CDR1 is DFQATT and CDR2 is SNEGSKA (reference sequence). The V gene end was trimmed by 3 bases and the J gene end by 3 bases; junction bases not matched to a gene: 8. The CDR3 bases are TGCAGTGCTAGTGCCCTGGGACAGGGGTTCTACGAGCAGTACTTC. As protein: CSASALGQGFYEQYF.

Concerning this clonotype itself: The junction departs from the called germline gene at one end, perhaps through a read error. This chain joins TRBV3-1 and TRBJ2-5, with TRBD2 matching over 12 bases. Germline V lookup: CDR1 LGHDT, CDR2 YNNKEL (reference sequence). This CDR3 contains 18 residues. The CDR3 sequence is CACSQPPGTSGFLETQYF. The CDR3 DNA reads TGTGCCTGCAGCCAACCACCCGGGACTAGCGGGTTTCTAGAGACCCAGTACTTC.

Ten or more counts support this clonotype. V is TRBV27 and J is TRBJ1-2; TRBD1 is a possible D gene (5 bases). The V and J ends lost 4 bases and 4 bases respectively, with 7 bases between them. CDR3 size: 12 residues. Looked up from germline, CDR1 is MNHEY and CDR2 is SMNVEV (reference sequence). CDR3 sequence (DNA): TGTGCCAGCAGTTCGGGGACCTATGGCTACACCTTC. This encodes CASSSGTYGYTF.

The rearrangement joins TRBV12-2 to TRBJ2-7; the table's D call TRBD1 went unverified against the DNA. TRBV12-2 is classified as a pseudogene. There are 13 residues in the CDR3. The CDR3 here is CASRFIRRGKQYF. Here the CDR3 DNA reads TGTGCAAGTCGCTTTATTCGACGGGGGAAGCAGTACTTC.

To note about this clonotype: A clone one base away is much larger, so this may be a read error. The chain joins TRBV5-6 to TRBJ2-5, with 10 positions matching TRBD2. The CDR3 spans 16 residues. Germline-derived CDR1 and CDR2 are SGHDT and YYEEEE. The CDR3 DNA reads TGTGTCAGCAGCTTTGGACTAGCGGAGCCTCAAGAGACCCAGTACTTC. Amino acid sequence: CVSSFGLAEPQETQYF. Full variable domain (missing parts from reference TRBV5-6 and TRBJ2-5): DAGVTQSPTHLIKTRGQQVTLRCSPKSGHDTVSWYQQALGQGPQFIFQYYEEEERQRGNFPDRFSGHQFPNYSSELNVNALLLGDSALYLCVSSFGLAEPQETQYFGPGTRLLVL.

This clonotype has ten or more counts. The chain uses TRBV2 and TRBJ2-2; TRBD2 aligns across 14 bases. This CDR3 is 14 amino acids long. The V gene end was trimmed by 6 bases and the J gene end by 6 bases; junction bases not matched to a gene: 0. Germline V lookup: CDR1 SNHLY, CDR2 FYNNEI. CDR3 in amino acids: CASRGLAGAGELFF. CDR3 in DNA: TGTGCCAGCAGGGGACTAGCGGGAGCCGGGGAGCTGTTTTTT.

This clonotype was counted many times. The chain uses TRBV29-1 and TRBJ2-1; D is unresolved. The germline V gene has CDR1 SQVTM and CDR2 ANQGSEA. This CDR3 spans 10 amino acids. The germline V and J ends were trimmed by 0 bases and 12 bases, with 6 bases remaining between them. The DNA of the CDR3 is TGCAGCGTTGAAGATGTAGGGCAGTTCTTC. Protein product: CSVEDVGQFF.

This clonotype was counted at least ten times. This rearrangement joins TRBV3-1 to TRBJ2-4; 7 bases fit TRBD2. This CDR3 spans 13 amino acids. Germline V gene lookup returns CDR1 LGHDT and CDR2 YNNKEL (reference sequence). V lost 4 bases, J lost 5 bases, and 2 bases stayed unmatched. The CDR3 protein is CASSRREENIQYF. The DNA for the CDR3 is TGTGCCAGCAGCCGCCGGGAGGAAAACATTCAGTACTTC.

In this sample, this clonotype turned up many times. The chain couples TRBV20-1 to TRBJ2-3; D tentatively reads TRBD1 or TRBD2 (5 bases each). Germline CDR1 DFQATT, CDR2 SNEGSKA (reference sequence). V lost 6 bases and J lost 3, with 19 bases in between. The CDR3 has 15 residues. Here the CDR3 DNA reads TGCAGTGCGATGGGACCCACCCGTAGAACAGATACGCAGTATTTT. Its translation is CSAMGPTRRTDTQYF.

Only a few counts were recorded for this clonotype. This chain joins TRBV19 and TRBJ2-6, with D possibly TRBD2 on 5 matching bases. Germline CDR1 LNHDA, CDR2 SQIVND (reference sequence). The CDR3 has 18 amino acids. V was clipped by 6 bases and J by 0 bases, with 18 bases between them. The chain's CDR3 is CASSPLGGPNSGANVLTF. The CDR3 bases are TGTGCCAGTAGCCCCTTAGGAGGTCCAAACTCTGGGGCCAACGTCCTGACTTTC.

Concerning this clonotype itself: A read error is possible here, since a much larger clone lies one base away. The chain combines TRBV12-3 or TRBV12-4 with TRBJ2-6, with 9 bases lining up with TRBD2. The CDR3 loop spans 17 amino acids. The CDR3 spells CPSIRLAVTSGANVLTF. CDR3 coding DNA: TGTCCCAGCATCCGACTAGCGGTAACCTCTGGGGCCAACGTCCTGACTTTC.

This clonotype was detected many times. This chain links TRBV24-1 with TRBJ2-7; D tentatively fits TRBD1 or TRBD2 (5 bases each). V was trimmed by 7 bases and J by 2 bases, leaving 14 bases between them. Per the germline V gene, CDR1 is KGHDR and CDR2 is SFDVKD. The CDR3 totals 14 residues. The CDR3 spells CATSRDGLTYEQYF. In DNA, the CDR3 is TGTGCCACCAGCCGGGACGGTCTAACCTACGAGCAGTACTTC.

This clonotype was observed a few times. With a much larger clone just one base away, this may be a read error. The chain has TRBV20-1 and TRBJ2-5; 8 bases match TRBD1. Trimming took 6 bases from V and 5 from J; bases not matched to a gene: 5. There are 12 residues in the CDR3. Per the germline V gene, CDR1 is DFQATT and CDR2 is SNEGSKA (reference sequence). The CDR3, as DNA: TGCAGTGCGGGACAGGATCATGAGACCCAGTACTTC. This gives the protein CSAGQDHETQYF.

There are many counts of this clonotype. The CDR3: CASTKGGTRDYEQYF. The CDR3 coding sequence is TGTGCCAGCACCAAAGGCGGGACTAGAGACTACGAGCAGTACTTC. The chain couples TRBV7-2 to TRBJ2-7; TRBD2 matches at 8 bases. J gave up 3 bases and V 7 bases, and 11 bases lay outside the gene matches. This CDR3 comprises 15 residues. The germline V gene has CDR1 SGHTA and CDR2 FQGNSA. Using reference TRBV7-2 and TRBJ2-7 for the parts outside the CDR3, the full variable domain is GAGVSQSPSNKVTEKGKDVELRCDPISGHTALYWYRQSLGQGLEFLIYFQGNSAPDKSGLPSDRFSAERTGGSVSTLTIQRTQQEDSAVYLCASTKGGTRDYEQYFGPGTRLTVT.

This clonotype has at least ten counts. This sequence joins TRBV7-2 and TRBJ2-7, with 12 bases matching TRBD2. V gave up 6 bases and J gave up 3 bases; unmatched junction bases: 3. CDR1 is SGHTA and CDR2 is FQGNSA in the germline V gene. The length of the CDR3 is 14 residues. CDR3: CASRTSGRFYEQYF. The CDR3 DNA reads TGTGCCAGCAGAACTAGCGGGAGGTTCTACGAGCAGTACTTC.

This clonotype was observed a handful of times. The chain is built from TRBV24-1 and TRBJ2-3, with TRBD2 identical over 8 bases. This CDR3 has 15 amino acids. Germline V lookup: CDR1 KGHDR, CDR2 SFDVKD. V lost 6 bases, J lost 2 bases, and 6 bases stayed unmatched. CDR3 residues: CATSTTSGLTDTQYF. In nucleotides, the CDR3 is TGTGCCACCAGTACAACTAGCGGCCTCACAGATACGCAGTATTTT.

This clonotype was recorded many times. The V call is TRBV6-6, the J call TRBJ1-6, with D perhaps TRBD1 (6 bases). Germline V gene data show CDR1 as MNHNY and CDR2 as SVGAGI (reference sequence). V lost 6 bases and J lost 8, with 17 bases in between. This CDR3 is 15 amino acids long. The chain's CDR3 is CASSTPGQGDSPLHF. The CDR3 nucleotides are TGTGCCAGCAGCACACCGGGACAAGGGGATTCACCCCTCCACTTT.

The V gene is TRBV7-6, the J gene TRBJ2-7; D is possibly TRBD1 or TRBD2 (6 bases each). Germline V gene sequence: CDR1 SGHVS, CDR2 FNYEAQ. V lost 1 base and J lost 3, with 19 bases in between. The length of the CDR3 is 17 residues. The CDR3 sequence: CASSLDLRERGVYEQYF. In nucleotides, the CDR3 is TGTGCCAGCAGCTTAGATCTCCGGGAGAGGGGGGTCTACGAGCAGTACTTC.

A remark on this clonotype: This may come from a read error, since a much larger clone is one base off. The chain is built from TRBV7-2 and TRBJ2-1; no clear D. Between the trimmed V and J ends, which lost 4 bases and 1 base, there was a span of 11 bases. The CDR3 loop spans 15 amino acids. Germline CDR1 is SGHTA and CDR2 is FQGNSA. Here the CDR3 reads CASSYGPPSYNEQFF. The CDR3 DNA reads TGTGCCAGCAGCTACGGACCACCATCCTACAATGAGCAGTTCTTC.

Turning to this clonotype: A much larger clone lies a single base off, so this may be a read error. V gene TRBV27 combines with J gene TRBJ2-1; tentative D call: TRBD1 (5 bases). Germline loops: CDR1 MNHEY, CDR2 SMNVEV (reference sequence). The ends were cut back, 2 bases at V and 2 bases at J, with 7 bases in the middle. CDR3 size: 14 residues. CDR3 coding DNA: TGTGCCAGCAGTTTAATGGGGCCCTACAATGAGCAGTTCTTC. This gives the protein CASSLMGPYNEQFF.

This clonotype occurred many times. This chain connects TRBV12-3 or TRBV12-4 to TRBJ2-3; the D is unclear. The CDR3 is 17 residues long. V shed 3 bases and J shed 6 bases, with 22 bases lying between them. The CDR3 sequence: CASSFTSSGRSKDTQYF. The DNA for the CDR3 is TGTGCCAGCAGTTTTACTTCGTCGGGCAGGTCGAAGGATACGCAGTATTTT.

The sample holds many counts of this clonotype. The rearrangement joins TRBV5-1 to TRBJ2-1; 7 bases line up with TRBD2. CDR3 length equals 16 residues. Looked up from germline, CDR1 is SGHRS and CDR2 is YFSETQ. J lost 1 base, V lost 4 bases, and 8 bases had no gene match. This CDR3 is CASSPDSGSSYNEQFF. CDR3 DNA: TGCGCCAGCAGCCCCGATAGCGGGTCTTCCTACAATGAGCAGTTCTTC.

This clonotype was picked up many times. The rearrangement links TRBV6-1 to TRBJ2-7; 11 nucleotides align to TRBD1. This CDR3 comprises 15 residues. The germline V gene has CDR1 MNHNS and CDR2 SASEGT. J was trimmed by 5 bases and V by 6 bases; bases with no gene match: 9. CDR3 bases: TGTGCCAGCAGGGACCGGGACAGGGGGGAAGACGAGCAGTACTTC. Translating it yields CASRDRDRGEDEQYF.

The chain combines TRBV21-1 with TRBJ1-6. TRBV21-1 is deemed a pseudogene. The CDR3 has 15 residues. In DNA form, the CDR3 reads TGTGCCAGCAGCAAATACTACAGCAATAATTCACCCCTCCACTTT. Protein: CASSKYYSNNSPLHF.

This clonotype was picked up many times. This chain connects TRBV3-1 to TRBJ2-7; D ambiguous. V lost 1 base and J 5 bases, leaving 6 bases between the germline ends. This CDR3 has 12 residues. Looked up from germline, CDR1 is LGHDT and CDR2 is YNNKEL (reference sequence). The CDR3 loop reads CASSQVANEQYF. The CDR3 DNA sequence: TGTGCCAGCAGCCAAGTCGCTAACGAGCAGTACTTC.

In this sample, this clonotype turned up once. A much larger clone differs by one base, so this may be a read error. This sequence joins TRBV10-3 and TRBJ2-1; TRBD2 agrees at 12 bases. Losses at the gene ends were 8 bases for V and 4 bases for J; bases not matched to a gene: 3. The CDR3 length is 14 residues. Germline loops: CDR1 ENHRY, CDR2 SYGVKD. The CDR3 protein is CAILTSGSYNEQFF. CDR3 in DNA: TGTGCCATCTTGACTAGCGGGAGTTACAATGAGCAGTTCTTC.

This clonotype was seen ten or more times. The rearrangement joins TRBV7-2 to TRBJ2-7; 9 bases are a match to TRBD2. J was trimmed by 3 bases and V by 4 bases; bases with no gene match: 10. From germline, CDR1 is SGHTA and CDR2 FQGNSA. The CDR3 covers 16 residues. CDR3 loop: CASSSYSGSAFYEQYF. The DNA for the CDR3 is TGTGCCAGCAGCTCCTATAGCGGGAGTGCGTTCTACGAGCAGTACTTC.

In this sample, this clonotype turned up many times. The chain is built from TRBV29-1 and TRBJ1-4; no reliable D call. In germline, CDR1 is SQVTM, CDR2 ANQGSEA. V dropped 0 bases and J dropped 10 bases, with 9 bases sitting between them. CDR3 size: 12 residues. The DNA for the CDR3 is TGCAGCGTTGAAGAGTCGGTGGGAAAACTGTTTTTT. This codes for CSVEESVGKLFF.

This clonotype showed up just a few times. The rearrangement joins TRBV18 to TRBJ2-3, with a possible D match to TRBD2 (7 bases). V gave up 6 bases and J gave up 3 bases, with 13 bases separating them. The CDR3 spans 14 residues. Germline V CDR1 and CDR2: KGHSH, LQKENI. CDR3 sequence: CASSQAGTTDTQYF. The CDR3 coding sequence is TGTGCCAGCTCCCAAGCGGGGACAACAGATACGCAGTATTTT. The variable domain in full, with the rest retrieved from reference TRBV18 and TRBJ2-3, is NAGVMQNPRHLVRRRGQEARLRCSPMKGHSHVYWYRQLPEEGLKFMVYLQKENIIDESGMPKERFSAEFPKEGPSILRIQQVVRGDSAAYFCASSQAGTTDTQYFGPGTRLTVL.

This clonotype has a count of ten or more. The chain links TRBV11-2 to TRBJ2-7; the match to TRBD1 covers 8 bases. Germline V CDR1 and CDR2: SGHAT, FQNNGV. The CDR3 extends over 15 amino acids. V was clipped by 1 base and J by 2 bases; unmatched bases: 4. CDR3 nucleotide sequence: TGTGCCAGCAGCTTAGGACCGGGACAGGCCTACGAGCAGTACTTC. Its protein is CASSLGPGQAYEQYF. Based on the CDR3 plus reference TRBV11-2 and TRBJ2-7, the full variable domain is EAGVAQSPRYKIIEKRQSVAFWCNPISGHATLYWYQQILGQGPKLLIQFQNNGVVDDSQLPKDRFSAERLKGVDSTLKIQPAKLEDSAVYLCASSLGPGQAYEQYFGPGTRLTVT.

This clonotype occurred many times. The chain carries TRBV6-5 and TRBJ2-7; D may be TRBD1 (7 bases). The CDR3 contains 14 residues. V lost 5 bases to trimming and J lost 5 bases, with 16 bases between them. From germline, CDR1 is MNHEY and CDR2 SVGAGI. The CDR3 sequence is CASSLGQGGNEQYF. DNA of the CDR3: TGTGCCAGCAGTCTGGGGCAGGGGGGAAACGAGCAGTACTTC.